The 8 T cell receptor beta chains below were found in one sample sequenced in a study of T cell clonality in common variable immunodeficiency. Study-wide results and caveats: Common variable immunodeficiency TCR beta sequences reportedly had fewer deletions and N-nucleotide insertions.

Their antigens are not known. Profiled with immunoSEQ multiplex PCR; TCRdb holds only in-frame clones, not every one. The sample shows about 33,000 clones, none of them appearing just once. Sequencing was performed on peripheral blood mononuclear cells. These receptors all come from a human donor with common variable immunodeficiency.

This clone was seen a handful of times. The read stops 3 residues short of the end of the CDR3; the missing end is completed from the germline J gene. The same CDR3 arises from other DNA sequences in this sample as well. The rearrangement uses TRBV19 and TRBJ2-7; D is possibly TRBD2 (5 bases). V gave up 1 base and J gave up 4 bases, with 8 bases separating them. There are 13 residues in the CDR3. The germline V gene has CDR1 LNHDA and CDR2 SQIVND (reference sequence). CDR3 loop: CASSIVGGYEQYF. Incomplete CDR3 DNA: TGTGCCAGTAGTATAGTTGGCGGGTACGAG.

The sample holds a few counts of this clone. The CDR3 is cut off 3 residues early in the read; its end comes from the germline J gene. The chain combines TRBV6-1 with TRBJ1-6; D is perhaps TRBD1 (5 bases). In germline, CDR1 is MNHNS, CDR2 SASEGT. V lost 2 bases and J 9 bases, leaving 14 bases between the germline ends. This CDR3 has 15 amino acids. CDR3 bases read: TGTGCCAGCAGTGAATTCGTCCAGGGTACTTCACCC. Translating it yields CASSEFVQGTSP. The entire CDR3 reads CASSEFVQGTSPLHF.

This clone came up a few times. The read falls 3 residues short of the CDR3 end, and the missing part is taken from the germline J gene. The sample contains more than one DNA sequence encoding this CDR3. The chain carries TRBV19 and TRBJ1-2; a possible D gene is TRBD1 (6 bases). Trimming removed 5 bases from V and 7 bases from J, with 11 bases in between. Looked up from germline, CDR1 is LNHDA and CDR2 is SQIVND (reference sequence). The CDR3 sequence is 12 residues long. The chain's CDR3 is CASSPGVLGYTF. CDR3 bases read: TGTGCCAGTAGTCCAGGGGTGCTTGGC.

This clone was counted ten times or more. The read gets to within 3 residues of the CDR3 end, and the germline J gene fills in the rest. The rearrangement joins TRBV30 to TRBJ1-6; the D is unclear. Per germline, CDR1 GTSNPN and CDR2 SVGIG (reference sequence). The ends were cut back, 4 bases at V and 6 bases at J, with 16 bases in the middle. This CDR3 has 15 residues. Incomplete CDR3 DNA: TGTGCCTGGATACGGTGGGCAGATTCTAATTCACCC. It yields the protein CAWIRWADSNSP. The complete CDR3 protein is CAWIRWADSNSPLHF.

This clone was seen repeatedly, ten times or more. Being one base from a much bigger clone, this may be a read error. The sequenced CDR3 bases are TGTACCAGCAGGGGGGCTGGGGAG. It yields the protein CTSRGAGE. The whole CDR3 protein reads CTSRGAGELFF. The chain uses TRBV14 and TRBJ2-2, with D maybe TRBD1 (7 bases). The read stops 3 residues short of the end of the CDR3; the missing end is completed from the germline J gene. The germline CDR1 and CDR2 sequences are SGHDN and FVKESK. This CDR3 has 11 residues.

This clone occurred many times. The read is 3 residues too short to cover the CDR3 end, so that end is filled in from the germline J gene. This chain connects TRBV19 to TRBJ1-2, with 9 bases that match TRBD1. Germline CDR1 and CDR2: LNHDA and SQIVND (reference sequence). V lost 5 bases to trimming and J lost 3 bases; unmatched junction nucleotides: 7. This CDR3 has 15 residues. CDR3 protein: CASSLHRGRDYGYTF. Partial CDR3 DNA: TGTGCCAGTAGTTTGCACAGGGGGCGCGACTATGGC.

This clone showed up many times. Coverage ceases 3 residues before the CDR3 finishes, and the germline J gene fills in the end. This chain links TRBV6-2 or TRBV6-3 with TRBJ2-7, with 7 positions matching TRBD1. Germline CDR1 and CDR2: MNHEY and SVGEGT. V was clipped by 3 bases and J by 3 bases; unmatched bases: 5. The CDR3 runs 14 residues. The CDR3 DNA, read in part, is TGTGCCAGCAGTTATGGGCAGGGGGACTACGAG. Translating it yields CASSYGQGDYE. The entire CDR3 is CASSYGQGDYEQYF.

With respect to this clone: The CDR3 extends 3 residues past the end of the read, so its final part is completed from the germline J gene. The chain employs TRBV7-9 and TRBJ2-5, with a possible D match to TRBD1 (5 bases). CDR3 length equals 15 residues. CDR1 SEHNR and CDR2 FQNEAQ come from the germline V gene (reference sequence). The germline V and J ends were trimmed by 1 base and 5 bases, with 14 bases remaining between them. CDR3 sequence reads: CASSLGGQGGETQYF. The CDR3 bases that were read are TGTGCCAGCAGCTTAGGTGGGCAGGGCGGTGAGACC. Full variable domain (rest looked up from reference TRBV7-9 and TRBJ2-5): DTGVSQNPRHKITKRGQNVTFRCDPISEHNRLYWYRQTLGQGPEFLTYFQNEAQLEKSRLLSDRFSAERPKGSFSTLEIQRTEQGDSAMYLCASSLGGQGGETQYFGPGTRLLVL.